This T cell receptor (beta chain) was sequenced for a study of response to subunit inactivated influenza vaccine. TCRdb reanalysed the RT-PCR reads using MiXCR and keeps one entry per CDR3 protein. Of hundreds of thousands of distinct CDR3 sequences in the sample, around 11% were seen once. These records were also assigned to another study, of T cells expressing NK-cell markers. That work contributes: Scientists made TCR beta cDNA using 5'RACE template switching with UMIs.

The source of this sequence is a man aged 50 to 60 who received an inactivated influenza vaccine. Sequences were derived from PBMCs from blood, sampled on the day of vaccination.

The CDR3, as DNA: TGTGCCAGCAGCGCGGGACTAGGGGCCTACGAGCAGTACTTC. It is translated as CASSAGLGAYEQYF. The chain joins TRBV9 to TRBJ2-7; the match to TRBD2 covers 8 bases. Germline loops: CDR1 SGDLS, CDR2 YYNGEE. This CDR3 contains 14 residues. J lost 2 bases, V lost 3 bases, and 4 bases had no gene match. Based on the CDR3 plus reference TRBV9 and TRBJ2-7, the full variable domain is DSGVTQTPKHLITATGQRVTLRCSPRSGDLSVYWYQQSLDQGLQFLIQYYNGEERAKGNILERFSAQQFPDLHSELNLSSLELGDSALYFCASSAGLGAYEQYFGPGTRLTVT.